Presented here are 14 T cell receptor beta chains from one specimen sequenced in a study of shared clonotypes between healthy human individuals. Clones were sequenced by immunoSEQ multiplex PCR, and TCRdb holds only the in-frame ones, with some missing. The profile covers 600,000 to 750,000 clones, with about 92% appearing a single time and 34% taken by the ten largest. The sequencing sample was made of memory CD8+ T cells from PBMCs. Subset described: CD45RO+ cells pooled with CCR7-negative TemRA cells. These receptors all stem from a man between 18 and 35 years old in good health. Some clones in this sample may be carry-over from other donors' samples.

This sequence joins TRBV9 and TRBJ2-7; TRBD2 might be the D (6 bases). The V and J ends lost 2 bases and 5 bases respectively, with 17 bases between them. Germline V gene data show CDR1 as SGDLS and CDR2 as YYNGEE. There are 15 residues in the CDR3. CDR3: CASSVGGARQDEQYF. DNA of the CDR3: TGTGCCAGCAGCGTGGGCGGGGCCCGTCAAGACGAGCAGTACTTC.

V usage is TRBV5-1 and J usage is TRBJ2-1; 11 nucleotides agree with TRBD2. The CDR3 runs to 19 residues. Per the germline V gene, CDR1 is SGHRS and CDR2 is YFSETQ. Trimming took 7 bases from V and 0 from J; bases not matched to a gene: 15. CDR3 bases: TGCGCCAGCGACACCTCAGGGGGACTAGCGGTGAGCTCCTACAATGAGCAGTTCTTC. Residues: CASDTSGGLAVSSYNEQFF.

V gene TRBV19 combines with J gene TRBJ2-2; TRBD2 agrees at 11 bases. V was pared by 5 bases and J by 2 bases, with 7 bases of the junction left unmatched. The germline V gene has CDR1 LNHDA and CDR2 SQIVND (reference sequence). The CDR3 is 17 residues long. The CDR3, as DNA: TGTGCCAGTAGTTTCCTAGCGGGAGGTTTAAACACCGGGGAGCTGTTTTTT. Translating gives CASSFLAGGLNTGELFF.

This clone was seen once. The V and J genes are TRBV7-6 and TRBJ2-3; no definite D call. Germline assignment: CDR1 SGHVS and CDR2 FNYEAQ. The CDR3 is 14 residues long. Trimming stripped 1 base from V and 1 base from J, with 6 bases between. DNA of the CDR3: TGTGCCAGCAGCTTAGGTCCAGGCACAGATACGCAGTATTTT. Its protein product is CASSLGPGTDTQYF.

The chain links TRBV27 to TRBJ2-7; the match to TRBD1 covers 7 bases. This CDR3 comprises 15 residues. The V gene end was trimmed by 7 bases and the J gene end by 6 bases; junction bases not matched to a gene: 15. Germline V gives CDR1 MNHEY, CDR2 SMNVEV (reference sequence). The CDR3 sequence: CASKTRTGPPGEQYF. CDR3 DNA sequence: TGTGCCAGCAAAACGCGGACAGGCCCCCCGGGCGAGCAGTACTTC.

The chain has TRBV7-9 and TRBJ2-5, with 7 bases aligning to TRBD2. The CDR3 length is 14 residues. V dropped 1 base and J dropped 5; count of bases not matched to a gene: 4. Germline loops: CDR1 SEHNR, CDR2 FQNEAQ (reference sequence). CDR3 DNA: TGTGCCAGCAGCTTAGAAGCGGGACGGGAGACCCAGTACTTC. Its protein product is CASSLEAGRETQYF.

This chain joins TRBV28 and TRBJ2-7; a possible D gene is TRBD1 (6 bases). This CDR3 is built from 14 residues. The V and J ends lost 8 bases and 1 base respectively, with 15 bases between them. CDR1 and CDR2 (germline): MDHEN, SYDVKM. The CDR3 region has the DNA TGTGCCAGCGTATGGACAGTAGGTTCCTACGAGCAGTACTTC. Protein: CASVWTVGSYEQYF.

The chain uses TRBV19 and TRBJ2-1, with 12 bases aligning to TRBD2. The length of the CDR3 is 18 residues. Looked up from germline, CDR1 is LNHDA and CDR2 is SQIVND (reference sequence). Losses at the gene ends were 0 bases for V and 4 bases for J; bases not matched to a gene: 7. The CDR3 DNA follows: TGTGCCAGTAGTATAGACTACCTAGCGGGAGGGGTGTACAATGAGCAGTTCTTC. This codes for CASSIDYLAGGVYNEQFF.

This rearrangement joins TRBV5-6 to TRBJ2-7, with no clear D. V shed 7 bases and J shed 0 bases, with 8 bases lying between them. Germline V CDR1 and CDR2: SGHDT, YYEEEE. This CDR3 comprises 12 residues. The CDR3 loop reads CASGLSSYEQYF. CDR3 in DNA: TGTGCCAGCGGCCTCAGCTCCTACGAGCAGTACTTC. Full variable domain (outside the CDR3, taken from reference TRBV5-6 and TRBJ2-7): DAGVTQSPTHLIKTRGQQVTLRCSPKSGHDTVSWYQQALGQGPQFIFQYYEEEERQRGNFPDRFSGHQFPNYSSELNVNALLLGDSALYLCASGLSSYEQYFGPGTRLTVT.

This clone was detected only a few times. The chain carries TRBV30 and TRBJ1-1, with D unclear. Per the germline V gene, CDR1 is GTSNPN and CDR2 is SVGIG (reference sequence). Trimming cost V 1 base and J 1 base, with 7 bases left between them. This CDR3 is built from 13 residues. Written as DNA, the CDR3 is TGTGCCTGGAGTGCGGTGGGGAACACTGAAGCTTTCTTT. Its translation is CAWSAVGNTEAFF.

The chain carries TRBV7-9 and TRBJ2-5, with 10 bases identical to TRBD1. V shed 4 bases and J 6 bases; nucleotides not matched to a gene: 5. Germline V gene sequence: CDR1 SEHNR, CDR2 FQNEAQ (reference sequence). The CDR3 is made up of 14 amino acids. The CDR3 protein is CASSSGQGYQTQYF. For the CDR3, the DNA is TGTGCCAGCAGCTCGGGACAGGGGTACCAGACCCAGTACTTC.

The rearrangement uses TRBV5-1 and TRBJ2-3; the D gene is possibly TRBD2 (5 bases). The CDR3 spans 11 residues. From germline, CDR1 is SGHRS and CDR2 YFSETQ. Trimming took 3 bases from V and 6 from J, leaving 5 bases between them. The CDR3 region is CASSSGDTQYF. The CDR3 nucleotides are TGCGCCAGCAGCTCGGGGGATACGCAGTATTTT.

The CDR3 spells CASSWTVNYGYTF. The CDR3 nucleotides read TGTGCCAGCAGTTGGACAGTAAACTATGGCTACACCTTC. The V gene is TRBV28, the J gene TRBJ1-2, with a tentative D call TRBD1 (6 bases). This CDR3 has 13 residues. Trimming cost V 4 bases and J 2 bases, with 8 bases left between them. Germline V gene sequence: CDR1 MDHEN, CDR2 SYDVKM.

The chain is built from TRBV9 and TRBJ2-2; TRBD2 is a possible D gene (5 bases). The CDR3 runs 16 residues. Germline CDR1 is SGDLS and CDR2 is YYNGEE. V lost 0 bases, J lost 0 bases, and 9 bases lay in between. The CDR3 protein is CASSVGVGANTGELFF. The DNA for the CDR3 is TGTGCCAGCAGCGTAGGTGTCGGGGCGAACACCGGGGAGCTGTTTTTT.